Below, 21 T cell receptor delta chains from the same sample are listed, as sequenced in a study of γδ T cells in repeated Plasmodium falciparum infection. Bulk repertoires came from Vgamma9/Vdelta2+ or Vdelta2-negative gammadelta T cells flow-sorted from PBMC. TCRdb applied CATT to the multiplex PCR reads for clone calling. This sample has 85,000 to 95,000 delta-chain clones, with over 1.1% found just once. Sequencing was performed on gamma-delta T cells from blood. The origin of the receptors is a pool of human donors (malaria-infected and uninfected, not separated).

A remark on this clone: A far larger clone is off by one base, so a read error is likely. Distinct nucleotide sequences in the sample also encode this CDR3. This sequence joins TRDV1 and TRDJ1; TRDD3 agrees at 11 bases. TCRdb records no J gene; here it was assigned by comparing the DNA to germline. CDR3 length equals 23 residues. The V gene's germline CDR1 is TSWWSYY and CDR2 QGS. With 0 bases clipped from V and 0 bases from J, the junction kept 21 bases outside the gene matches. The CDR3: CALGELFRKGRAGGYLHTDKLIF. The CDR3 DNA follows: TGTGCTCTTGGGGAACTCTTCCGTAAAGGAAGGGCTGGGGGATACCTACACACCGATAAACTCATCTTT.

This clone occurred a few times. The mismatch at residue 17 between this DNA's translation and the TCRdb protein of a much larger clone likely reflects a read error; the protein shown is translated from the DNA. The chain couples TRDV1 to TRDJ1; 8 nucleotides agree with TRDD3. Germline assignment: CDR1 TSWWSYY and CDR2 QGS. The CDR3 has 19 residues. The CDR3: CALGEHYVSGDIDTDKPIF. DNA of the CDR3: TGTGCTCTTGGGGAACATTACGTCTCGGGGGATATTGATACCGATAAACCCATCTTT.

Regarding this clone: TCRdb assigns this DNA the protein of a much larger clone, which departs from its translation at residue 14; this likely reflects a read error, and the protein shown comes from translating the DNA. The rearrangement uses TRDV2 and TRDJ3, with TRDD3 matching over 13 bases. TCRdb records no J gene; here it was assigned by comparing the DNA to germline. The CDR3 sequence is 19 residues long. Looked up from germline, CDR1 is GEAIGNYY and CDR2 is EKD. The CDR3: CACDKYWGIRSWDARQMFF. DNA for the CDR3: TGTGCCTGTGACAAGTACTGGGGGATACGCTCCTGGGACGCCCGACAGATGTTTTTC.

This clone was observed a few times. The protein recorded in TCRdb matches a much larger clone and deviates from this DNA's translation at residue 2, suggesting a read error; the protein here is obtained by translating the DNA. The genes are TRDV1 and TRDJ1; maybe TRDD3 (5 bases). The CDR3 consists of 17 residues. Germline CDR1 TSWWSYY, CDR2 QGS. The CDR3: CSLGELLYIPYTDKLIF. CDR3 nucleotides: TGTTCTCTTGGGGAACTGTTGTATATCCCGTACACCGATAAACTCATCTTT.

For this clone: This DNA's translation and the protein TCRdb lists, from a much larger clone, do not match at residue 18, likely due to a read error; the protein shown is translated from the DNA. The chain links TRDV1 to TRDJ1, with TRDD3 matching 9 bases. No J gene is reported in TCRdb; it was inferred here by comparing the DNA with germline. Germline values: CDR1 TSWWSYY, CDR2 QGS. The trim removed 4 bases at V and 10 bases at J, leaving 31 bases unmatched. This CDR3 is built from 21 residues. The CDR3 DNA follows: TGTGCTCTTGGGGTACGGAGGTTCCCTAGCCTACTAGCAGGGGGGATACCTAGACTCATCTTT. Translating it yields CALGVRRFPSLLAGGIPRLIF.

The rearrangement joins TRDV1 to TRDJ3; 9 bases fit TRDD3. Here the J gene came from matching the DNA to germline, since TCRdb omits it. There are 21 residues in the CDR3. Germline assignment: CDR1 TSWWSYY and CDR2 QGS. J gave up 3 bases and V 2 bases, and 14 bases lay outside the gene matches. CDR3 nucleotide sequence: TGTGCTCTTGGGGAAGCAACCTATTACTGGGGGAAGCGCTGGGACACCCGACAGATGTTTTTC. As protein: CALGEATYYWGKRWDTRQMFF.

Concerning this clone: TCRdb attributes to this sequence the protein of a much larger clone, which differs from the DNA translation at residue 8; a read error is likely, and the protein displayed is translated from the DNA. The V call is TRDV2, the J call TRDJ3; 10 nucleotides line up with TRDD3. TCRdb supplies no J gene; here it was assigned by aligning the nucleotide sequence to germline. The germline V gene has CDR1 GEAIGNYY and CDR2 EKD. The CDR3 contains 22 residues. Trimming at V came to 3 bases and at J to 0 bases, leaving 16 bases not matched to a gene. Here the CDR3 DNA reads TGTGCCTGTGACCCCCCGGACCGGGGGATACGCGTGGGCTCCTGGGACACCCGACAGATGTTTTTC. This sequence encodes CACDPPDRGIRVGSWDTRQMFF.

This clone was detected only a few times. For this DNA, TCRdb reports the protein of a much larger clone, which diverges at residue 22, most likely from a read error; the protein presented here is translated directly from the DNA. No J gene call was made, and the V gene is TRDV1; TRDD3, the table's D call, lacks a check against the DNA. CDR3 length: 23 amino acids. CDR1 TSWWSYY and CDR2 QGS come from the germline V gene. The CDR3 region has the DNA TGTGCTCTTGGGGAATACCTCCTCCCCCGAATTACTGGGGGATACGCGTACACCGATAAACTCACCTTT. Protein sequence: CALGEYLLPRITGGYAYTDKLTF.

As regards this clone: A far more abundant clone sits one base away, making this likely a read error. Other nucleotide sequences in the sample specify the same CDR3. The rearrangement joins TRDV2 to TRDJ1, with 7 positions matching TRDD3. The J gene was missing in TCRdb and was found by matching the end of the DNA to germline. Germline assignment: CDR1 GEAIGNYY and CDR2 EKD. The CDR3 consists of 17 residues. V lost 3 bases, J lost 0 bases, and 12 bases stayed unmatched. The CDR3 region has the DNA TGTGCCTGTGACCTTCTCGCTGGGGGCCCATACACCGATAAACTCATCTTT. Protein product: CACDLLAGGPYTDKLIF.

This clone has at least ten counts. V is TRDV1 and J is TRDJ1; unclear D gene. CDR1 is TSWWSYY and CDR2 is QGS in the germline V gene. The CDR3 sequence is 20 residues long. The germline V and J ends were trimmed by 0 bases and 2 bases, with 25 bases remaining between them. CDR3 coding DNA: TGTGCTCTTGGGGAACTAGTTCTGGCCGTACTTACGCTCGGTACCGATAAACTCATCTTT. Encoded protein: CALGELVLAVLTLGTDKLIF.

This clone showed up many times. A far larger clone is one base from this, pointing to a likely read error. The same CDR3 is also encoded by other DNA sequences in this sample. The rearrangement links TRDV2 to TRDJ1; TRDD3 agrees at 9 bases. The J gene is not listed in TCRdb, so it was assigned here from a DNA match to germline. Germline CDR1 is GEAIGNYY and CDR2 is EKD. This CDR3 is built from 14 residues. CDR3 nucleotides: TGTGCTTGTGACCCTGGGGGATACACCGATAAACTCATCTTT. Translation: CACDPGGYTDKLIF.

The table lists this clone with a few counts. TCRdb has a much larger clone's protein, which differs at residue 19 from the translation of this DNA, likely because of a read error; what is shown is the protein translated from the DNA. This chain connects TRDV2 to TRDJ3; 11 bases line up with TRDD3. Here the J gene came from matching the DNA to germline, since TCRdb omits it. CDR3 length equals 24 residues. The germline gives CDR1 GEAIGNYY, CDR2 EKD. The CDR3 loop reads CACDTVKPAQLGDTRSWDARQMFF. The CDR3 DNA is TGTGCCTGTGACACCGTCAAACCAGCCCAGCTGGGGGATACACGCTCCTGGGACGCCCGACAGATGTTTTTC.

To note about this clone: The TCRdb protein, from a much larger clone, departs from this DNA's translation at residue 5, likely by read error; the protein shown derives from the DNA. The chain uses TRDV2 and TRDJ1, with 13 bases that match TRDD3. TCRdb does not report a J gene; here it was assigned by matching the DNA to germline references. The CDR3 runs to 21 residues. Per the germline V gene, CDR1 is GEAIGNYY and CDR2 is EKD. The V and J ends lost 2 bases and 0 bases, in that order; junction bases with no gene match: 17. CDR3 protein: CACDIVTGGYAERKDTDKLIF. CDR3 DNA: TGTGCCTGTGACATCGTTACTGGGGGATACGCCGAGCGGAAGGACACCGATAAACTCATCTTT.

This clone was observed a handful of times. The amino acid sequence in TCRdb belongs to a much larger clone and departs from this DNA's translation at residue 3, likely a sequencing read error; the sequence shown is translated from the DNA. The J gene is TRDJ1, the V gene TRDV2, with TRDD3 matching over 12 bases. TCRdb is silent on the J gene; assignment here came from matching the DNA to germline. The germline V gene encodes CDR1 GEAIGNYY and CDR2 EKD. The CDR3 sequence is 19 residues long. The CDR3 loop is CAYDTLPPGGYGSTDKLIF. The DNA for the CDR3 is TGTGCCTATGACACCCTGCCTCCTGGGGGATACGGAAGCACCGATAAACTCATCTTT.

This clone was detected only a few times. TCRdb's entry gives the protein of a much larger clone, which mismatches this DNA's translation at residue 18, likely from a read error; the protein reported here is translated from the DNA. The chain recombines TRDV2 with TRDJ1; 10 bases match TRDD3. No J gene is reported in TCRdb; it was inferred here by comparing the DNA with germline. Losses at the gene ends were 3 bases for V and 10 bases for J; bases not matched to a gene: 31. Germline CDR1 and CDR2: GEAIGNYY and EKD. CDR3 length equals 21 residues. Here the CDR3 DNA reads TGTGCCTGTGACCCCGCATGGGCTCCTACAAGTCGGCAGCTGGGGGATAGAAGACTCATCTTT. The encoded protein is CACDPAWAPTSRQLGDRRLIF.

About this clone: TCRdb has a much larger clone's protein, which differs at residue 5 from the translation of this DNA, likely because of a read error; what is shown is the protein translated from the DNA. CDR3 region: CACDMVQRVTDKLIF. The CDR3 DNA is TGTGCCTGTGACATGGTCCAGCGCGTTACCGATAAACTCATCTTT. The rearrangement joins TRDV2 to TRDJ1; no definite D call. Here the J gene came from matching the DNA to germline, since TCRdb omits it. The germline CDR1 and CDR2 sequences are GEAIGNYY and EKD. Trimming pared 2 bases from V and 2 bases from J, leaving 14 bases between. There are 15 residues in the CDR3.

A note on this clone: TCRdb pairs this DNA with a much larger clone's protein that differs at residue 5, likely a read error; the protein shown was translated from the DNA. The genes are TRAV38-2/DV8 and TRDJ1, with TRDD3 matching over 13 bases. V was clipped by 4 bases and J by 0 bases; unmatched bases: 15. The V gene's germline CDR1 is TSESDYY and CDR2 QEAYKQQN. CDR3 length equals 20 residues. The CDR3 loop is CAYRGGSYWGIRLYTDKLIF. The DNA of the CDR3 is TGTGCTTATAGGGGCGGGTCTTACTGGGGGATACGCTTGTACACCGATAAACTCATCTTT.

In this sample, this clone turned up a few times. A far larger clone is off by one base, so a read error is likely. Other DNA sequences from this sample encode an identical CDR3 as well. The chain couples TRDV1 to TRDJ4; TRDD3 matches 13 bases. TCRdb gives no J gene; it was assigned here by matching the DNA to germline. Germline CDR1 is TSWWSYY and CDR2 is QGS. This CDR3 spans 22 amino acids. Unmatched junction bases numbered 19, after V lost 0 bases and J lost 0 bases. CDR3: CALGELANFITGGYAPARPLIF. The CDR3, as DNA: TGTGCTCTTGGGGAACTAGCCAACTTCATTACTGGGGGATACGCCCCGGCCAGACCCCTGATCTTT.

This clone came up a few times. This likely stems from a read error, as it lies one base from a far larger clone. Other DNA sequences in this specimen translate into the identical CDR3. The CDR3 is CACDPSRGIHPWDTRQMFF. Here the CDR3 DNA reads TGTGCCTGTGACCCTTCGCGGGGGATACATCCCTGGGACACCCGACAGATGTTCTTC. The V gene is listed as TRDV2; no J gene was called; the D call TRDD3 from the table was never checked on the DNA. Germline V gene data show CDR1 as GEAIGNYY and CDR2 as EKD. The CDR3 has 19 residues.

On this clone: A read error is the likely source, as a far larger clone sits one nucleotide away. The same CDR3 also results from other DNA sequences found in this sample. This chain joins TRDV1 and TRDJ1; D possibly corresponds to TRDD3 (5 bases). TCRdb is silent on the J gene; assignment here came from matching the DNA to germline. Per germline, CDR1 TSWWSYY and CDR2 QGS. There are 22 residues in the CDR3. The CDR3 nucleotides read TGTGCTCTCGGGGAACGGTGCCCCCAAAAGTGGGTGACACGAGGGGCCCCCGATAAACTCATCTTT. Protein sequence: CALGERCPQKWVTRGAPDKLIF.

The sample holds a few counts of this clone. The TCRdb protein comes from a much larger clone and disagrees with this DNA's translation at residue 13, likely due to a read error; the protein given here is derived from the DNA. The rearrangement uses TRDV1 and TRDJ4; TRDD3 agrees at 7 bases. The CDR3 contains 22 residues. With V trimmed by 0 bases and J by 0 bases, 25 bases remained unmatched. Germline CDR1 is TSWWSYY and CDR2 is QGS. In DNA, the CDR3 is TGTGCTCTTGGGGAACTAGCCAATTTCATTACTGGGGTATACGCCCCGGCCAGACCCCTGATCTTT. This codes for CALGELANFITGVYAPARPLIF.